These 25 T cell receptor beta chains were sequenced from one sample in a study of T cell repertoires in cytomegalovirus infection. TCRdb reprocessed the reads with MiXCR, giving one entry per CDR3 protein. The sample lists about 150,000 distinct CDR3 sequences, 20% to 30% seen once, with approximately 9.9% in the top ten. Input material: PBMCs. The receptors stem from a human donor in good health (CMV status not recorded). Some clones in this sample may be carry-over from other donors' samples.

This clonotype was counted a few times. This chain joins TRBV28 and TRBJ2-5, with TRBD2 matching over 9 bases. The CDR3 has 16 residues. J lost 5 bases, V lost 7 bases, and 14 bases had no gene match. Per germline, CDR1 MDHEN and CDR2 SYDVKM. The DNA for the CDR3 is TGTGCCAGCACCCCAGGGGCGCGGGAGGGGTTGGAGACCCAGTACTTC. Translation: CASTPGAREGLETQYF.

V usage is TRBV20-1 and J usage is TRBJ2-1, with D perhaps TRBD2 (5 bases). Germline CDR1 and CDR2: DFQATT and SNEGSKA (reference sequence). This CDR3 comprises 14 residues. Trimming took 3 bases from V and 3 from J, leaving 12 bases between them. The CDR3 here is CSASRFGDYNEQFF. CDR3 in DNA: TGCAGTGCTAGTAGGTTCGGGGACTACAATGAGCAGTTCTTC.

This clonotype has a count of ten or more. The rearrangement links TRBV7-9 to TRBJ1-4, with 7 bases identical to TRBD1. The length of the CDR3 is 14 residues. Per germline, CDR1 SEHNR and CDR2 FQNEAQ (reference sequence). J gave up 8 bases and V 4 bases, and 7 bases lay outside the gene matches. Here the CDR3 reads CASSSAGGREKLFF. The CDR3 DNA sequence: TGTGCCAGCAGCTCAGCAGGGGGAAGGGAAAAACTGTTTTTT.

Details on this clonotype: Compared with germline, one end of the junction differs, possibly owing to a read error. This sequence joins TRBV15 and TRBJ1-1, with D hard to call. CDR1 and CDR2 from the germline V gene are LNHNV and YYDKDF (reference sequence). CDR3 size: 13 residues. The CDR3 nucleotides are TGTGCTACCAGCGGAGGTGTTCCCCCTGAAGCTTTCTTT. This encodes CATSGGVPPEAFF.

This clonotype was observed many times. The chain uses TRBV12-3 or TRBV12-4 and TRBJ1-1, with 9 nucleotides matching TRBD1. Losses at the gene ends were 7 bases for V and 8 bases for J; bases not matched to a gene: 11. This CDR3 is 14 amino acids long. CDR3 protein: CASKPGQGSTEAFF. CDR3 nucleotide sequence: TGTGCCAGCAAACCGGGACAGGGATCAACCGAAGCTTTCTTT.

V is TRBV7-3 and J is TRBJ2-1; the D gene is possibly TRBD2 (6 bases). Germline lookup yields CDR1 SGHTA and CDR2 FQGTGA. The CDR3 has 13 amino acids. The V gene lost 3 bases and the J gene lost 8 bases, with 11 bases spanning the gap. The DNA of the CDR3 is TGTGCCAGCAGCTTTACCCGGGACTATGAGCAGTTCTTC. It translates to CASSFTRDYEQFF.

This sequence joins TRBV30 and TRBJ1-2; TRBD1 might be the D (6 bases). Per germline, CDR1 GTSNPN and CDR2 SVGIG (reference sequence). The germline V and J ends were trimmed by 0 bases and 8 bases, with 16 bases remaining between them. The CDR3 consists of 14 residues. This CDR3 reads CAWSVQGPTRGYTF. CDR3 bases: TGTGCCTGGAGTGTGCAGGGGCCGACTAGAGGCTACACCTTC.

The chain joins TRBV19 to TRBJ1-5, with D perhaps matching TRBD1 (6 bases). This CDR3 is built from 13 residues. The V end lost 4 bases, the J end lost 6 bases, and 10 bases lay between the germline ends. Germline CDR1 reads LNHDA; CDR2 reads SQIVND (reference sequence). The CDR3 DNA reads TGTGCCAGTAGTACAGGGGTTGGTCAGCCCCAGCATTTT. This translates into CASSTGVGQPQHF.

This clonotype was detected ten times or more. The chain recombines TRBV7-8 with TRBJ2-5; no firm D call. Trimming took 11 bases from V and 0 from J, leaving 10 bases between them. This CDR3 has 12 amino acids. Germline CDR1 SGHVS, CDR2 FQNEAQ. In nucleotides, the CDR3 is TGTGCCTCTGCCCGGTACCAAGAGACCCAGTACTTC. This encodes CASARYQETQYF.

This clonotype has a count of ten or more. This sequence joins TRBV5-1 and TRBJ2-1; weak D call: TRBD2 (5 bases). CDR3 length: 13 residues. CDR1 SGHRS and CDR2 YFSETQ come from the germline V gene. V dropped 4 bases and J dropped 7 bases, with 12 bases sitting between them. The CDR3, as DNA: TGCGCCAGCAGCAAGAGGGAGTCAAATGAGCAGTTCTTC. Protein product: CASSKRESNEQFF.

The chain combines TRBV28 with TRBJ1-1; D gene uncertain. The CDR3 totals 14 residues. Germline V lookup: CDR1 MDHEN, CDR2 SYDVKM. Trimming removed 2 bases at V and 3 bases at J, with 10 bases between. The CDR3 here is CASSLRSIHTEAFF. DNA for the CDR3: TGTGCCAGCAGTTTAAGGTCGATCCACACTGAAGCTTTCTTT.

V usage is TRBV7-3 and J usage is TRBJ2-1; no definite D call. Germline V gene lookup returns CDR1 SGHTA and CDR2 FQGTGA. This CDR3 comprises 14 residues. Trimming left V 0 bases short and J 9 bases short, with 12 bases between. Here the CDR3 DNA reads TGTGCCAGCAGCTTAACTTCGCGGTTGGGTGAGCAGTTCTTC. Translating gives CASSLTSRLGEQFF.

The chain couples TRBV6-2 or TRBV6-3 to TRBJ2-1; D perhaps matches TRBD2 (6 bases). Germline V gives CDR1 MNHEY, CDR2 SVGEGT. This CDR3 is built from 13 residues. The V end lost 10 bases, the J end lost 8 bases, and 18 bases lay between the germline ends. Here the CDR3 reads CATKTRKRDEQFF. The CDR3 region has the DNA TGTGCCACCAAAACAAGGAAGCGGGATGAGCAGTTCTTC.

Sample share makes this clonotype medium-sized (0.01 to 0.1%). The V and J genes are TRBV7-8 and TRBJ2-6, with D tentatively TRBD1 (6 bases). The ends were cut back, 5 bases at V and 2 bases at J, with 16 bases in the middle. Germline V lookup: CDR1 SGHVS, CDR2 FQNEAQ. This CDR3 has 17 residues. CDR3 DNA: TGTGCCAGCAGCCCTTACAGGGTTCTTACTGGGGCCAACGTCCTGACTTTC. It is translated as CASSPYRVLTGANVLTF. Full variable domain (remainder filled in from reference TRBV7-8 and TRBJ2-6): GAGVSQSPRYKVAKRGQDVALRCDPISGHVSLFWYQQALGQGPEFLTYFQNEAQLDKSGLPSDRFFAERPEGSVSTLKIQRTQQEDSAVYLCASSPYRVLTGANVLTFGAGSRLTVL.

This clonotype has a handful of counts. The rearrangement links TRBV5-1 to TRBJ1-1; TRBD1 matches 7 bases. The CDR3 totals 14 residues. Losses at the gene ends were 6 bases for V and 5 bases for J; bases not matched to a gene: 10. CDR1 and CDR2 from the germline V gene are SGHRS and YFSETQ. CDR3 DNA sequence: TGCGCCAGCACCACCCAAACAGGGGCGACTGAAGCTTTCTTT. Its protein is CASTTQTGATEAFF.

This clonotype was counted only a few times. The V gene is TRBV28, the J gene TRBJ2-3; D perhaps matches TRBD2 (6 bases). Germline loops: CDR1 MDHEN, CDR2 SYDVKM. CDR3 length equals 15 residues. Trimming stripped 1 base from V and 6 bases from J, with 14 bases between. CDR3 region: CASSLFSGSLDTQYF. The CDR3 nucleotides read TGTGCCAGCAGTTTATTCTCCGGGAGTTTGGATACGCAGTATTTT.

The CDR3 here is CASSSQVSEQFF. Written as DNA, the CDR3 is TGTGCCAGCAGCTCCCAGGTTAGTGAGCAGTTCTTC. V usage is TRBV7-2 and J usage is TRBJ2-1, with D unresolved. This CDR3 spans 12 amino acids. The V gene's germline CDR1 is SGHTA and CDR2 FQGNSA. The V end was cut by 4 bases, the J end by 9 bases, with 10 bases between. Filled out from reference TRBV7-2 and TRBJ2-1, the complete variable domain reads GAGVSQSPSNKVTEKGKDVELRCDPISGHTALYWYRQSLGQGLEFLIYFQGNSAPDKSGLPSDRFSAERTGGSVSTLTIQRTQQEDSAVYLCASSSQVSEQFFGPGTRLTVL.

This clonotype was recorded a few times. The rearrangement joins TRBV29-1 to TRBJ2-5, with D tentatively TRBD1 (5 bases). Trimming removed 4 bases from V and 5 bases from J, with 14 bases in between. The CDR3 loop spans 13 amino acids. Germline V gene data show CDR1 as SQVTM and CDR2 as ANQGSEA. The CDR3, as DNA: TGCAGCGTTGGACAGTTTCTAAGGGAGACCCAGTACTTC. Translated: CSVGQFLRETQYF.

This clonotype showed up many times. V is TRBV7-8 and J is TRBJ2-1, with D perhaps matching TRBD1 or TRBD2 (5 bases each). The CDR3 has 18 residues. Deletions cut 0 bases from V and 7 bases from J, with 22 bases between. Germline CDR1 is SGHVS and CDR2 is FQNEAQ. CDR3 sequence reads: CASSLAPNLRDGINEQFF. The DNA of the CDR3 is TGTGCCAGCAGCTTAGCCCCTAACCTCCGGGACGGAATAAATGAGCAGTTCTTC.

On this clonotype itself: One junction end disagrees with the germline gene, perhaps due to a read error. V usage is TRBV18 and J usage is TRBJ2-1; D is perhaps TRBD1 (5 bases). The V gene's germline CDR1 is KGHSH and CDR2 LQKENI. There are 16 residues in the CDR3. The CDR3 loop reads CAISPVGLNSYNEQFF. As DNA, the CDR3 is TGTGCCATCTCACCTGTGGGGCTAAACTCCTACAATGAGCAGTTCTTC. Using reference TRBV18 and TRBJ2-1 for the parts outside the CDR3, the full variable domain is NAGVMQNPRHLVRRRGQEARLRCSPMKGHSHVYWYRQLPEEGLKFMVYLQKENIIDESGMPKERFSAEFPKEGPSILRIQQVVRGDSAAYFCAISPVGLNSYNEQFFGPGTRLTVL.

The chain carries TRBV28 and TRBJ2-4; 11 nucleotides agree with TRBD1. V trimming: 5 bases; J trimming: 3 bases; junction bases outside the gene matches: 12. The germline CDR1 and CDR2 sequences are MDHEN and SYDVKM. This CDR3 comprises 18 residues. The CDR3 coding sequence is TGTGCCAGCAGTATAGCGGGACAGGGGGGTAGAGGCAAAAACATTCAGTACTTC. Translation: CASSIAGQGGRGKNIQYF.

The chain recombines TRBV7-6 with TRBJ2-5; 7 nucleotides match TRBD1. Germline V CDR1 and CDR2: SGHVS, FNYEAQ. This CDR3 is built from 13 residues. After removal of 8 bases from V and 7 bases from J, the junction contained 10 bases not matched to a gene. The CDR3 loop reads CASGMTGPATQYF. The CDR3 nucleotides are TGTGCCAGCGGGATGACAGGGCCGGCGACCCAGTACTTC.

The chain joins TRBV29-1 to TRBJ1-2; unclear D gene. Germline-derived CDR1 and CDR2 are SQVTM and ANQGSEA. The CDR3 has 12 residues. Deletions cut 8 bases from V and 4 bases from J, with 14 bases between. The chain's CDR3 is CSTHGVGYGYTF. Here the CDR3 DNA reads TGCAGCACCCACGGAGTGGGCTATGGCTACACCTTC.

The rearrangement links TRBV5-1 to TRBJ1-5, with a tentative D call TRBD1 (6 bases). CDR3 length: 15 amino acids. The germline gives CDR1 SGHRS, CDR2 YFSETQ. Trimming pared 4 bases from V and 5 bases from J, leaving 16 bases between. The CDR3 DNA follows: TGCGCCAGCAGCACACAGGGTAGGGGCGATCAGCCCCAGCATTTT. This sequence encodes CASSTQGRGDQPQHF. Filled out from reference TRBV5-1 and TRBJ1-5, the complete variable domain reads KAGVTQTPRYLIKTRGQQVTLSCSPISGHRSVSWYQQTPGQGLQFLFEYFSETQRNKGNFPGRFSGRQFSNSRSEMNVSTLELGDSALYLCASSTQGRGDQPQHFGDGTRLSIL.

This clonotype has only a few counts. J is TRBJ2-7 and V is TRBV19, with 11 bases identical to TRBD1. V lost 6 bases, J lost 6 bases, and 10 bases stayed unmatched. This CDR3 is built from 15 residues. CDR1 is LNHDA, CDR2 SQIVND, per germline (reference sequence). The CDR3 region has the DNA TGTGCCAGTAGCCCCACCCGGACAGGGGGCCTCGAGCAGTACTTC. Translating it yields CASSPTRTGGLEQYF.